The 2 T cell receptor beta chains listed next were all sequenced from one sample in a study of human T cells and chemical hapten exposure. TCRdb reprocessed the RACE reads via MiXCR and lists one record per CDR3 protein. The table has about 260,000 distinct CDR3 sequences, around 9.3% seen once. The time point: pre-sensitization, week 0. The treatment: therapeutic diphenylcyclopropenone sensitization with weekly scalp DPC. This material consisted of whole blood, taken in connection with sensitization to the hapten diphenylcyclopropenone (DPC). These receptors all stem from a woman in her thirties or forties with alopecia areata. Some clones in this sample may be carry-over from other donors' samples.

This clonotype was detected ten times or more. Its ends do not fully match the called genes, so a read error is possible. V is TRBV7-2 and J is TRBJ2-3; 7 nucleotides agree with TRBD2. The germline V gene encodes CDR1 SGHTA and CDR2 FQGNSA. This CDR3 contains 15 residues. DNA for the CDR3: TGTGCCAGCAGTTTAGTCGCGGGAGCATCAGATACGCAGTATTTT. This sequence encodes CASSLVAGASDTQYF.

The chain links TRBV2 to TRBJ1-5; no definite D call. Germline CDR1 and CDR2: SNHLY and FYNNEI. The CDR3 is 14 residues long. V was shortened by 0 bases and J by 6 bases, with 9 bases between the two germline ends. Written as DNA, the CDR3 is TGTGCCAGCAGTGAAGCGCTTGGAGTTCAGCCCCAGCATTTT. Its protein product is CASSEALGVQPQHF.